Following are 24 T cell receptor beta chains from one sample sequenced in a study of T cell responses to AZD1222 COVID-19 vaccine. Sequencing was performed with immunoSEQ multiplex PCR; in TCRdb, only in-frame clones are kept and a portion is missing. The sample carries about 120,000 clones, 70% to 90% recorded once. The input for sequencing was peripheral blood, taken on day 0 of AZD1222 vaccination. The receptors come from an adult in good health.

For the CDR3, the DNA is TGTGCCAGCAGCTCCGGGACTAGCGGGGGAAATGAGCAGTTCTTC. It yields the protein CASSSGTSGGNEQFF. J is TRBJ2-1 and V is TRBV5-4; 14 nucleotides agree with TRBD2. Trimming cost V 3 bases and J 7 bases; bases outside gene matches: 3. Germline assignment: CDR1 SGHNT and CDR2 YYREEE (reference sequence). The CDR3 has 15 residues.

The table lists this clone with a count of one. The rearrangement joins TRBV18 to TRBJ2-2; the D is unclear. The CDR3 contains 16 residues. Trimming left V 1 base short and J 2 bases short, with 11 bases between. The germline CDR1 and CDR2 sequences are KGHSH and LQKENI. The CDR3 DNA reads as TGTGCCAGCTCACCACTGGACCTTGGAAACACCGGGGAGCTGTTTTTT. Translation gives CASSPLDLGNTGELFF.

This chain uses TRBV3-1 (or the pseudogene TRBV3-2) with TRBJ1-4; a possible D gene is TRBD1 (5 bases). The V gene lost 11 bases and the J gene lost 4 bases, with 14 bases spanning the gap. Germline V CDR1 and CDR2: LGHDT, YNNKEL (reference sequence). The CDR3 extends over 13 amino acids. CDR3 DNA: TGTGCCGTTTCCTCAGGGAGTAATGAAAAACTGTTTTTT. Translating gives CAVSSGSNEKLFF.

This sequence joins TRBV2 and TRBJ2-3; a possible D gene is TRBD1 (5 bases). V was trimmed by 6 bases and J by 2 bases, leaving 12 bases between them. CDR3 length equals 14 residues. Germline CDR1 and CDR2: SNHLY and FYNNEI. For the CDR3, the DNA is TGTGCCAGCAGCCTGACAGTACACACAGATACGCAGTATTTT. Translated, it gives CASSLTVHTDTQYF.

This clone was seen a few times. The CDR3 protein is CASSQSGAGLGSPLHF. Written as DNA, the CDR3 is TGTGCCAGCAGCCAATCTGGCGCAGGGTTAGGGTCACCCCTCCACTTT. The J gene is TRBJ1-6, the V gene TRBV3-1 (or the pseudogene TRBV3-2), with D perhaps matching TRBD1 (5 bases). Germline CDR1 reads LGHDT; CDR2 reads YNNKEL (reference sequence). This CDR3 is built from 16 residues. Trimming pared 2 bases from V and 10 bases from J, leaving 18 bases between.

The chain combines TRBV7-2 with TRBJ1-2; D possibly corresponds to TRBD1 (5 bases). Germline assignment: CDR1 SGHTA and CDR2 FQGNSA. V gave up 1 base and J gave up 3 bases, with 12 bases separating them. The CDR3 sequence is 15 residues long. CDR3 DNA: TGTGCCAGCAGCTTAGTCGGGACGGACTACTATGGCTACACCTTC. Translated: CASSLVGTDYYGYTF. Full variable domain (remainder filled in from reference TRBV7-2 and TRBJ1-2): GAGVSQSPSNKVTEKGKDVELRCDPISGHTALYWYRQSLGQGLEFLIYFQGNSAPDKSGLPSDRFSAERTGGSVSTLTIQRTQQEDSAVYLCASSLVGTDYYGYTFGSGTRLTVV.

At least ten counts were recorded for this clone. This rearrangement joins TRBV11-2 to TRBJ1-5; TRBD1 is a possible D gene (5 bases). Trimming took off 4 bases at V and 6 bases at J, with 10 bases between the two ends. Germline lookup yields CDR1 SGHAT and CDR2 FQNNGV. The CDR3 sequence is 13 residues long. For the CDR3, the DNA is TGTGCCAGCAGCTCCAGGGAGGGTCAGCCCCAGCATTTT. This sequence encodes CASSSREGQPQHF.

This clone was observed a handful of times. The V call is TRBV7-9, the J call TRBJ2-7; D might be TRBD2 (6 bases). The CDR3 is made up of 14 amino acids. Germline assignment: CDR1 SEHNR and CDR2 FQNEAQ (reference sequence). V was pared by 5 bases and J by 2 bases, with 13 bases between. The CDR3 sequence is CASSERDLPYEQYF. The CDR3 nucleotides are TGTGCCAGCAGCGAACGGGACTTACCCTACGAGCAGTACTTC.

The chain joins TRBV19 to TRBJ2-5, with D perhaps matching TRBD1 (6 bases). The CDR3 totals 14 residues. Per germline, CDR1 LNHDA and CDR2 SQIVND (reference sequence). Trimming took 7 bases from V and 5 from J, leaving 17 bases between them. Written as DNA, the CDR3 is TGTGCCAGTAATACGGGACACGGTCCGGAGACCCAGTACTTC. Translated, it gives CASNTGHGPETQYF.

The chain carries TRBV9 and TRBJ1-2, with 9 positions matching TRBD1. After removal of 4 bases from V and 4 bases from J, the junction contained 17 bases not matched to a gene. Germline loops: CDR1 SGDLS, CDR2 YYNGEE. CDR3 length: 18 residues. In DNA, the CDR3 is TGTGCCAGCAGCCCACGACAGGGGGGAACCACATCCATCTATGGCTACACCTTC. This sequence encodes CASSPRQGGTTSIYGYTF.

This chain links TRBV4-1 with TRBJ2-2; D is ambiguous. Per germline, CDR1 MGHRA and CDR2 YSYEKL. This CDR3 has 13 residues. Trimming took 2 bases from V and 7 from J, leaving 8 bases between them. This chain's CDR3 is CASSQIWGGELFF. The DNA of the CDR3 is TGCGCCAGCAGCCAAATCTGGGGCGGGGAGCTGTTTTTT.

The V call is TRBV30, the J call TRBJ1-1; D gene unclear. This CDR3 has 12 residues. Germline assignment: CDR1 GTSNPN and CDR2 SVGIG (reference sequence). V was cut by 2 bases and J by 0 bases, with 4 bases left in between. CDR3 region: CAWSIVNTEAFF. The CDR3 coding sequence is TGTGCCTGGAGTATAGTGAACACTGAAGCTTTCTTT.

CDR3 nucleotide sequence: TGCGCCAGCAGCCAAGATCCCGGCCTGGGGACTGAAGCTTTCTTT. Translation: CASSQDPGLGTEAFF. The V gene is TRBV4-1, the J gene TRBJ1-1, with D hard to call. The V end lost 0 bases, the J end lost 5 bases, and 13 bases lay between the germline ends. Germline values: CDR1 MGHRA, CDR2 YSYEKL. The CDR3 is 15 amino acids.

This clone came up once. V gene TRBV2 combines with J gene TRBJ2-5; 15 bases match TRBD2. Looked up from germline, CDR1 is SNHLY and CDR2 is FYNNEI. The trim removed 5 bases at V and 12 bases at J, leaving 10 bases unmatched. The CDR3 has 15 amino acids. Here the CDR3 reads CASSPSGTSGGPEYF. The CDR3, as DNA: TGTGCCAGCAGTCCCTCCGGGACTAGCGGGGGGCCAGAGTACTTC.

This rearrangement joins TRBV19 to TRBJ2-2; D unresolved. Germline V gene data show CDR1 as LNHDA and CDR2 as SQIVND (reference sequence). The CDR3 has 13 amino acids. The V end was cut by 3 bases, the J end by 6 bases, with 8 bases between. CDR3 amino acids: CASSIGFSGELFF. CDR3 nucleotides: TGTGCCAGTAGTATCGGTTTTTCCGGGGAGCTGTTTTTT.

The chain has TRBV24-1 and TRBJ1-5; the D is unclear. Trimming cost V 3 bases and J 4 bases, with 18 bases left between them. The germline CDR1 and CDR2 sequences are KGHDR and SFDVKD. This CDR3 region has 17 residues. CDR3 bases: TGTGCCACCAGTGATCCCCGAGTGGCGGGCGTAAATCAGCCCCAGCATTTT. It is translated as CATSDPRVAGVNQPQHF.

The chain recombines TRBV10-3 with TRBJ1-1; the D gene is possibly TRBD1 (6 bases). The CDR3 runs 13 residues. V lost 6 bases to trimming and J lost 5 bases, with 13 bases between them. Germline V gives CDR1 ENHRY, CDR2 SYGVKD. CDR3 loop: CAIRPSDRTEAFF. In nucleotides, the CDR3 is TGTGCCATCAGACCATCTGACAGGACTGAAGCTTTCTTT.

The rearrangement links TRBV10-3 to TRBJ2-7; D is unresolved. Germline V gives CDR1 ENHRY, CDR2 SYGVKD. This CDR3 region has 12 residues. Trimming removed 0 bases at V and 3 bases at J, with 3 bases between. The CDR3 DNA sequence: TGTGCCATCAGTGAGTCTCGCTACGAGCAGTACTTC. Amino acids: CAISESRYEQYF.

The rearrangement uses TRBV5-5 and TRBJ2-5; D is ambiguous. The germline V gene has CDR1 SGHKS and CDR2 YYEKEE (reference sequence). The CDR3 runs to 13 residues. V lost 1 base to trimming and J lost 3 bases, with 7 bases between them. CDR3 sequence (DNA): TGTGCCAGCAGCTTGTACACTGAAGAGACCCAGTACTTC. It is translated as CASSLYTEETQYF.

J is TRBJ1-6 and V is TRBV6-5; D not certain. V was pared by 4 bases and J by 8 bases, with 9 bases between. CDR1 is MNHEY and CDR2 is SVGAGI in the germline V gene. The length of the CDR3 is 13 residues. DNA for the CDR3: TGTGCCAGCAGTTGGCAGGCCGATTCACCCCTCCACTTT. It is translated as CASSWQADSPLHF.

Only a few counts were recorded for this clone. The chain carries TRBV4-2 and TRBJ1-5, with D possibly TRBD1 on 6 matching bases. The V gene's germline CDR1 is LGHNA and CDR2 YNFKEQ. Trimming removed 3 bases at V and 7 bases at J, with 16 bases between. CDR3 length equals 15 residues. The CDR3 nucleotides are TGTGCCAGCAGCCAGGAAACAGGGTACAGCCAGCCCCAGCATTTT. As protein: CASSQETGYSQPQHF.

This clone has more than one count but fewer than ten. V is TRBV6-2 or TRBV6-3 and J is TRBJ1-1; maybe TRBD1 (6 bases). Trimming cost V 0 bases and J 1 base, with 18 bases left between them. This CDR3 contains 18 residues. CDR1 MNHEY and CDR2 SVGEGT come from the germline V gene. Here the CDR3 reads CASSYSISPTGKNTEAFF. CDR3 nucleotides: TGTGCCAGCAGTTACTCGATTTCCCCGACAGGCAAGAACACTGAAGCTTTCTTT.

This chain connects TRBV28 to TRBJ1-5; no firm D call. This CDR3 has 15 residues. V was shortened by 5 bases and J by 2 bases, with 13 bases between the two germline ends. Germline-derived CDR1 and CDR2 are MDHEN and SYDVKM. CDR3 sequence (DNA): TGTGCCAGCAGTGTCGCGAGGTTGGGCAATCAGCCCCAGCATTTT. Residues: CASSVARLGNQPQHF.

This chain links TRBV9 with TRBJ1-6; a weak D match, TRBD1 (5 bases). The V gene lost 3 bases and the J gene lost 7 bases, with 14 bases spanning the gap. Germline CDR1 is SGDLS and CDR2 is YYNGEE. The CDR3 runs 15 residues. CDR3 sequence reads: CASSGDGATNSPLHF. The CDR3 region has the DNA TGTGCCAGCAGCGGAGACGGGGCTACCAATTCACCCCTCCACTTT.